Listed below are T cell receptor beta chains from one sample, sequenced in a study of pediatric ulcerative colitis. The protocol was immunoSEQ multiplex PCR, while the TCRdb copy is restricted to in-frame clones and leaves out a portion. The sample lists 10,000 to 13,000 clones, 82% occurring once. Sequenced material: gut tissue. All receptors derive from a girl under 18 who was a control in a study of pediatric ulcerative colitis. The CDR3 runs from the conserved cysteine through the conserved F or W. D genes are given only for firm matches. Clone size is not always given. Where it is, it says once, few, many or a class for expanded clones.

V	size	D	length	J	CDR3	DNA
TRBV6-5	once	TRBD2	15	TRBJ2-7	CASSRGTSGPYEQYF	TGTGCCAGCAGTAGAGGGACTAGCGGGCCCTACGAGCAGTACTTC
TRBV14	.	TRBD2	16	TRBJ2-3	CASSQRHERGADTQYF	TGTGCCAGCAGCCAAAGACATGAGCGGGGCGCAGATACGCAGTATTTT
TRBV4-1	.	.	16	TRBJ1-1	CASSLAEELGNTEAFF	TGCGCCAGCAGCCTGGCGGAGGAGTTGGGGAACACTGAAGCTTTCTTT
TRBV28	.	.	15	TRBJ1-4	CASSSPVATNEKLFF	TGTGCCAGCAGTTCGCCGGTAGCAACTAATGAAAAACTGTTTTTT
TRBV11-2	few	.	15	TRBJ2-7	CASSLGPSSSYEQYF	TGTGCCAGCAGCTTAGGACCGTCTAGCTCCTACGAGCAGTACTTC
TRBV2	.	TRBD1	15	TRBJ2-7	CASSEARTGTYEQYF	TGTGCCAGCAGTGAGGCGAGGACAGGGACCTACGAGCAGTACTTC
TRBV4-2	.	.	16	TRBJ1-2	CASSQVYPGTRHGYTF	TGTGCCAGCAGCCAAGTTTATCCCGGGACACGGCATGGCTACACCTTC
TRBV4-2	once	TRBD1	15	TRBJ1-3	CASSLGTGGEDTIYF	TGTGCCAGCAGCCTAGGGACAGGGGGCGAGGACACCATATATTTT
TRBV29-1	.	.	13	TRBJ1-1	CSVDRQMNTEAFF	TGCAGCGTTGACAGACAGATGAACACTGAAGCTTTCTTT
TRBV7-8	few	TRBD1	17	TRBJ2-2	CASSLGQGAGNTGELFF	TGTGCCAGCAGCTTAGGACAGGGGGCTGGTAACACCGGGGAGCTGTTTTTT
TRBV28	.	TRBD2	11	TRBJ2-7	CASSLAGVQYF	TGTGCCAGCAGTTTAGCGGGAGTGCAGTACTTC
TRBV19	.	TRBD1	15	TRBJ2-1	CASSTDRGSYNEQFF	TGTGCCAGTAGTACCGACAGGGGCTCCTACAATGAGCAGTTCTTC
TRBV5-8	once	.	16	TRBJ2-1	CASSQEEMSSYNEQFF	TGTGCCAGCAGCCAGGAGGAAATGAGCTCCTACAATGAGCAGTTCTTC
TRBV27	.	.	21	TRBJ2-6	CASSLLSLGDTKYSGANVLTF	TGTGCCAGCAGTTTATTGAGTTTAGGGGACACGAAATACTCTGGGGCCAACGTCCTGACTTTC
TRBV7-2	.	.	14	TRBJ2-7	CASSLFRDAYEQYF	TGTGCCAGCAGCTTGTTCAGGGACGCGTACGAGCAGTACTTC
TRBV5-1	.	.	15	TRBJ2-1	CASRTGTNPYNEQFF	TGCGCCAGCAGGACCGGGACAAACCCCTACAATGAGCAGTTCTTC
TRBV7-2	.	TRBD1	11	TRBJ2-1	CASSLGQGQFF	TGTGCCAGCAGCTTAGGACAGGGGCAGTTCTTC
TRBV5-5	.	.	15	TRBJ2-1	CASSLGHSGNDEQFF	TGTGCCAGCAGCTTGGGGCATTCGGGGAACGATGAGCAGTTCTTC
TRBV2	.	.	16	TRBJ2-7	CASSEGGAASLYEQYF	TGTGCCAGCAGTGAAGGGGGCGCAGCATCTTTATACGAGCAGTACTTC
TRBV7-9	.	TRBD1	16	TRBJ1-1	CASSLTRGLQGPEAFF	TGTGCCAGCAGCTTGACCCGAGGGCTACAGGGGCCAGAAGCTTTCTTT
TRBV28	few	.	15	TRBJ2-2	CASSPAGARNGELFF	TGTGCCAGCAGTCCGGCGGGGGCTAGGAACGGGGAGCTGTTTTTT
TRBV4-2	.	.	15	TRBJ2-5	CASSLSQGGGETQYF	TGTGCCAGCAGCCTATCACAGGGAGGGGGAGAGACCCAGTACTTC
TRBV7-2	.	.	15	TRBJ2-2	CASSLQWGGGGELFF	TGTGCCAGCAGCTTGCAGTGGGGGGGCGGCGGGGAGCTGTTTTTT
TRBV6-1	.	TRBD1	13	TRBJ2-5	CASRRTGGETQYF	TGTGCCAGCAGGAGGACAGGGGGGGAGACCCAGTACTTC
TRBV19	.	.	10	TRBJ2-1	CASSCNEQFF	TGTGCCAGTAGTTGTAATGAGCAGTTCTTC
TRBV18	.	.	14	TRBJ2-1	CASSPPVVGNEQFF	TGTGCCAGCTCACCACCGGTGGTAGGGAATGAGCAGTTCTTC
TRBV5-1	.	.	15	TRBJ2-2	CASSLRDIYTGELFF	TGCGCCAGCAGCTTGAGGGACATTTACACCGGGGAGCTGTTTTTT
TRBV28	.	TRBD1	13	TRBJ2-7	CASERQGTYEQYF	TGTGCCAGCGAGCGACAGGGAACCTACGAGCAGTACTTC
TRBV6-1	.	.	15	TRBJ1-1	CASSDSPWSDTEAFF	TGTGCCAGCAGTGATAGTCCGTGGTCGGACACTGAAGCTTTCTTT
TRBV5-4	.	TRBD2	17	TRBJ2-7	CASSLQPGLAGGGEQYF	TGTGCCAGCAGTCTCCAACCGGGACTAGCGGGAGGAGGCGAGCAGTACTTC
TRBV30	once	TRBD1	13	TRBJ2-7	CAWSAKGTGAQYF	TGTGCCTGGAGTGCGAAGGGGACAGGGGCGCAGTACTTC
TRBV7-9	.	.	14	TRBJ2-7	CASSSLERGYEQYF	TGTGCCAGCAGCTCTCTGGAGAGAGGGTACGAGCAGTACTTC
TRBV19	.	.	13	TRBJ2-2	CASNLYPTGELFF	TGTGCCAGTAACCTTTACCCCACCGGGGAGCTGTTTTTT
TRBV6-5	once	.	13	TRBJ1-2	CASSGRGLYGYTF	TGTGCCAGCTCCGGGAGAGGACTATATGGCTACACCTTC
TRBV11-2	.	.	14	TRBJ1-4	CASSFSTGGEKLFF	TGTGCCAGCAGCTTCAGTACCGGTGGAGAAAAACTGTTTTTT
TRBV9	.	TRBD2	20	TRBJ2-1	CASSVAPGTSGSVSYNEQFF	TGTGCCAGCAGCGTAGCTCCCGGGACTAGCGGGAGTGTGTCCTACAATGAGCAGTTCTTC
TRBV19	few	.	16	TRBJ2-7	CASSPSYKGSSYEQYF	TGTGCCAGTAGTCCAAGCTATAAAGGGAGCTCCTACGAGCAGTACTTC
TRBV6-5	.	.	13	TRBJ1-5	CASSFQRNQPQHF	TGTGCCAGCAGTTTCCAACGCAATCAGCCCCAGCATTTT
TRBV5-4	.	.	13	TRBJ1-2	CASSLREGGGYTF	TGTGCCAGCAGTCTCCGGGAGGGGGGTGGCTACACCTTC
TRBV7-9	once	TRBD2	16	TRBJ2-3	CASSYPREVPTDTQYF	TGTGCCAGCAGCTACCCACGGGAGGTCCCCACAGATACGCAGTATTTT
TRBV9	.	.	15	TRBJ2-3	CASSVRGLSTDTQYF	TGTGCCAGCAGCGTGCGGGGACTTAGCACAGATACGCAGTATTTT
TRBV19	.	.	14	TRBJ1-2	CASAYDGMAEGYTF	TGTGCCAGTGCGTACGACGGGATGGCGGAAGGCTACACCTTC